These 30 T cell receptor beta chains originate from one sample sequenced in a study of shared clonotypes between healthy human individuals. Only in-frame clones appear in the TCRdb table, and some are missing; sequencing was by immunoSEQ multiplex PCR. This sample carries 600,000 to 750,000 clones, 72% of them seen once, and the ten largest clones take about 2%. The specimen sequenced was memory CD4+ T cells sorted from blood. The subset was: CD45RA-negative fraction. The source is a woman younger than 45 in good health.

This clone was observed a few times. The genes are TRBV18 and TRBJ2-3; 9 nucleotides line up with TRBD2. Germline V lookup: CDR1 KGHSH, CDR2 LQKENI. V lost 2 bases to trimming and J lost 3 bases; unmatched junction nucleotides: 6. The CDR3 has 16 residues. The DNA of the CDR3 is TGTGCCAGCTCACCAAGGGCTAGCGGGAAAACAGATACGCAGTATTTT. Residues: CASSPRASGKTDTQYF.

This clone was counted a few times. Within the sample, other DNA sequences also encode this same CDR3. The chain employs TRBV6-4 and TRBJ2-3; no reliable D call. V was shortened by 2 bases and J by 2 bases, with 11 bases between the two germline ends. There are 15 residues in the CDR3. Per germline, CDR1 MRHNA and CDR2 SNTAGT. The CDR3 region has the DNA TGTGCCAGCAGTGACGGCGGCCAACCCACAGATACGCAGTATTTT. Translated, it gives CASSDGGQPTDTQYF.

This clone appeared a few times. Here the CDR3 reads CASSPSWGGSSGNTIYF. CDR3 coding DNA: TGTGCCAGCAGCCCCTCGTGGGGGGGGTCGTCCGGAAACACCATATATTTT. The chain combines TRBV7-2 with TRBJ1-3; D perhaps matches TRBD1 (5 bases). The germline V gene encodes CDR1 SGHTA and CDR2 FQGNSA. The CDR3 runs 17 residues. V gave up 5 bases and J gave up 4 bases, with 21 bases separating them.

This clone appeared once. The chain employs TRBV18 and TRBJ2-5; no firm D call. This CDR3 is 14 amino acids long. V was trimmed by 5 bases and J by 5 bases, leaving 15 bases between them. Germline-derived CDR1 and CDR2 are KGHSH and LQKENI. The CDR3 nucleotides read TGTGCCAGCTCATCCTCAATGGAAGTGGAGACCCAGTACTTC. It translates to CASSSSMEVETQYF. The full variable domain, rest sourced from reference TRBV18 and TRBJ2-5, is NAGVMQNPRHLVRRRGQEARLRCSPMKGHSHVYWYRQLPEEGLKFMVYLQKENIIDESGMPKERFSAEFPKEGPSILRIQQVVRGDSAAYFCASSSSMEVETQYFGPGTRLLVL.

V gene TRBV28 combines with J gene TRBJ2-3, with TRBD2 matching 9 bases. The CDR3 runs 16 residues. Germline-derived CDR1 and CDR2 are MDHEN and SYDVKM. Germline trimming cut 3 bases from V and 1 base from J; bases unmatched to any gene: 5. The CDR3 DNA reads TGTGCCAGCAGTTTCCTAGCGGGAAGAGGCACAGATACGCAGTATTTT. Amino acids: CASSFLAGRGTDTQYF.

The chain employs TRBV4-2 and TRBJ1-4; 9 nucleotides agree with TRBD1. J was trimmed by 5 bases and V by 4 bases; bases with no gene match: 5. Germline values: CDR1 LGHNA, CDR2 YNFKEQ. CDR3 length: 15 residues. CDR3 loop: CASSRDRVRNEKLFF. In DNA, the CDR3 is TGTGCCAGCAGCCGGGACAGGGTTCGAAATGAAAAACTGTTTTTT.

This chain connects TRBV27 to TRBJ2-1, with D perhaps matching TRBD1 or TRBD2 (5 bases each). Trimming took off 3 bases at V and 6 bases at J, with 15 bases between the two ends. Germline CDR1 reads MNHEY; CDR2 reads SMNVEV (reference sequence). This CDR3 spans 15 amino acids. The CDR3 DNA follows: TGTGCCAGCAGTTTCGTGGTCGGGACCCCCAATGAGCAGTTCTTC. Residues: CASSFVVGTPNEQFF.

The chain is built from TRBV18 and TRBJ2-7, with no clear D. CDR1 is KGHSH and CDR2 is LQKENI in the germline V gene. Trimming cost V 2 bases and J 3 bases, with 8 bases left between them. The CDR3 runs to 13 residues. The CDR3 is CASSPVAVYEQYF. Here the CDR3 DNA reads TGTGCCAGCTCACCAGTAGCCGTCTACGAGCAGTACTTC.

There are a few counts of this clone. The chain uses TRBV6-1 and TRBJ2-2, with D unclear. The CDR3 has 15 residues. The V and J ends lost 2 bases and 7 bases respectively, with 14 bases between them. CDR1 is MNHNS and CDR2 is SASEGT in the germline V gene. As DNA, the CDR3 is TGTGCCAGCAGTGAAATGGTGTACGGAAACGGGGAGCTGTTTTTT. Protein product: CASSEMVYGNGELFF.

The gene calls are TRBV25-1 and TRBJ1-4, with TRBD1 matching over 7 bases. Per the germline V gene, CDR1 is MGHDK and CDR2 is SYGVNS. Germline trimming cut 3 bases from V and 7 bases from J; bases unmatched to any gene: 8. CDR3 length: 15 amino acids. The CDR3 loop reads CASSEGGQRGEKLFF. The CDR3 DNA reads TGTGCCAGCAGTGAGGGGGGACAGAGGGGTGAAAAACTGTTTTTT.

This sequence joins TRBV2 and TRBJ1-5; TRBD1 agrees at 8 bases. J lost 4 bases, V lost 3 bases, and 8 bases had no gene match. The CDR3 has 16 amino acids. Germline CDR1 reads SNHLY; CDR2 reads FYNNEI. The CDR3 nucleotides are TGTGCCAGCAGTGATACCACCGGGACAGGTAATCAGCCCCAGCATTTT. Its protein is CASSDTTGTGNQPQHF.

The V call is TRBV25-1, the J call TRBJ2-5; TRBD2 is a possible D gene (6 bases). V dropped 6 bases and J dropped 4 bases, with 12 bases sitting between them. This CDR3 spans 13 amino acids. Looked up from germline, CDR1 is MGHDK and CDR2 is SYGVNS. In nucleotides, the CDR3 is TGTGCCAGCAGCGGCGGGATCGGAGAGACCCAGTACTTC. This translates into CASSGGIGETQYF.

This chain links TRBV11-2 with TRBJ1-2; D not certain. The germline CDR1 and CDR2 sequences are SGHAT and FQNNGV. The V and J ends lost 2 bases and 5 bases respectively, with 12 bases between them. This CDR3 is built from 14 residues. The CDR3 nucleotides are TGTGCCAGCAGCTTATTTGGTCAGAATTATGGCTACACCTTC. This sequence encodes CASSLFGQNYGYTF.

In its sample, this clone was seen a few times. The V gene is TRBV5-6, the J gene TRBJ1-2; D may be TRBD1 (5 bases). This CDR3 has 12 residues. Germline CDR1 reads SGHDT; CDR2 reads YYEEEE. The germline V and J ends were trimmed by 2 bases and 5 bases, with 7 bases remaining between them. CDR3 region: CASSFSGYGYTF. CDR3 DNA: TGTGCCAGCAGCTTCTCAGGGTATGGCTACACCTTC. Using reference TRBV5-6 and TRBJ1-2 for the parts outside the CDR3, the full variable domain is DAGVTQSPTHLIKTRGQQVTLRCSPKSGHDTVSWYQQALGQGPQFIFQYYEEEERQRGNFPDRFSGHQFPNYSSELNVNALLLGDSALYLCASSFSGYGYTFGSGTRLTVV.

About this clone itself: The junction does not match germline at one end; this may be a read error. This chain uses TRBV5-1 with TRBJ1-5; D not certain. CDR3 length: 13 residues. The germline V gene has CDR1 SGHRS and CDR2 YFSETQ. DNA for the CDR3: TGCGCCAGCAGCTTGGGAGGGAATCGGCCCCAGCATTTT. Translation gives CASSLGGNRPQHF. Complete variable domain (other parts from reference TRBV5-1 and TRBJ1-5): KAGVTQTPRYLIKTRGQQVTLSCSPISGHRSVSWYQQTPGQGLQFLFEYFSETQRNKGNFPGRFSGRQFSNSRSEMNVSTLELGDSALYLCASSLGGNRPQHFGDGTRLSIL.

Notes on this clone: A read error may explain this, as a much larger clone is one base away. Other DNA sequences within the sample encode an identical CDR3. The chain uses TRBV5-4 and TRBJ2-1, with 12 nucleotides matching TRBD2. The CDR3 is made up of 15 amino acids. Germline loops: CDR1 SGHNT, CDR2 YYREEE (reference sequence). V lost 4 bases and J lost 4; bases outside the gene matches: 3. This CDR3 is CASSPGLAGYNEQFF. In nucleotides, the CDR3 is TGTGCCAGCAGCCCGGGACTAGCGGGTTACAATGAGCAGTTCTTC.

This clone was observed a single time. The chain links TRBV28 to TRBJ2-7; D possibly corresponds to TRBD1 (7 bases). CDR3 length: 15 residues. V shed 6 bases and J shed 4 bases, with 19 bases lying between them. Germline-derived CDR1 and CDR2 are MDHEN and SYDVKM. CDR3 protein: CASSQQGTSGYEQYF. CDR3 DNA: TGTGCCAGCAGCCAACAGGGGACTTCGGGATACGAGCAGTACTTC.

The CDR3 DNA sequence: TGTGCCAGCAGATCCTCGTGGGGCTCTGAAAAACTGTTTTTT. It encodes CASRSSWGSEKLFF. The rearrangement uses TRBV5-4 and TRBJ1-4, with a weak D call TRBD1 (5 bases). CDR1 and CDR2 (germline): SGHNT, YYREEE (reference sequence). Trimming stripped 5 bases from V and 7 bases from J, with 15 bases between. This CDR3 is 14 amino acids long.

V usage is TRBV19 and J usage is TRBJ1-5; the D is unclear. Trimming took off 4 bases at V and 0 bases at J, with 7 bases between the two ends. The CDR3 loop spans 14 amino acids. CDR1 is LNHDA and CDR2 is SQIVND in the germline V gene (reference sequence). The CDR3 protein is CASSTADSNQPQHF. The CDR3 DNA reads as TGTGCCAGTAGTACGGCGGATAGCAATCAGCCCCAGCATTTT.

V usage is TRBV18 and J usage is TRBJ1-2, with 9 bases aligning to TRBD1. The CDR3 has 15 residues. CDR1 and CDR2 from the germline V gene are KGHSH and LQKENI. J was trimmed by 4 bases and V by 3 bases; bases with no gene match: 6. The CDR3 region is CASSPDRGSSYGYTF. CDR3 coding DNA: TGTGCCAGCTCACCGGACAGGGGTTCAAGCTATGGCTACACCTTC.

The V and J genes are TRBV28 and TRBJ1-1, with unresolved D. V was trimmed by 7 bases and J by 7 bases, leaving 19 bases between them. Germline CDR1 reads MDHEN; CDR2 reads SYDVKM. This CDR3 region has 14 residues. The CDR3 loop reads CASTLSGIGGEAFF. The CDR3 bases are TGTGCCAGCACCCTATCTGGCATTGGTGGTGAAGCTTTCTTT.

The chain is built from TRBV2 and TRBJ2-2; 7 bases fit TRBD2. Germline assignment: CDR1 SNHLY and CDR2 FYNNEI. Trimming took 8 bases from V and 6 from J; bases not matched to a gene: 6. The length of the CDR3 is 13 residues. CDR3 residues: CASRGESAGELFF. The DNA of the CDR3 is TGTGCCAGCCGGGGGGAATCGGCCGGGGAGCTGTTTTTT.

This chain connects TRBV29-1 to TRBJ1-3; D gene uncertain. Trimming shortened V by 5 bases and J by 2 bases, and 13 bases separated the two germline ends. The CDR3 runs to 14 residues. The germline gives CDR1 SQVTM, CDR2 ANQGSEA. The CDR3 here is CSVYAQPPGNTIYF. The CDR3, as DNA: TGCAGCGTTTATGCCCAGCCTCCTGGAAACACCATATATTTT.

V and J are TRBV25-1 and TRBJ2-1, with D maybe TRBD2 (6 bases). Trimming removed 3 bases from V and 7 bases from J, with 25 bases in between. CDR1 MGHDK and CDR2 SYGVNS come from the germline V gene. The CDR3 is made up of 18 amino acids. As DNA, the CDR3 is TGTGCCAGCAGTGAGGATCGGAAGACTAGTTTTTTTTGGAATGAGCAGTTCTTC. It encodes CASSEDRKTSFFWNEQFF.

Regarding this clone: Germline and junction disagree at one end, which may indicate a read error. The rearrangement joins TRBV7-9 to TRBJ1-2, with D possibly being TRBD1 (5 bases). This CDR3 comprises 17 residues. The germline V gene encodes CDR1 SEHNR and CDR2 FQNEAQ (reference sequence). Written as DNA, the CDR3 is TGTGCCAGCAGCTTAAACTTTAGGGCAGGGCCTAATTATGGCTACACCTTC. As protein: CASSLNFRAGPNYGYTF.

On this clone itself: Distinct nucleotide sequences in the sample also encode this CDR3. J is TRBJ2-5 and V is TRBV5-1; D possibly corresponds to TRBD2 (6 bases). The germline V gene has CDR1 SGHRS and CDR2 YFSETQ. Trimming pared 0 bases from V and 5 bases from J, leaving 8 bases between. The CDR3 has 13 residues. For the CDR3, the DNA is TGCGCCAGCAGCTTGGGGGGAGGCGAGACCCAGTACTTC. This translates into CASSLGGGETQYF.

This clone was seen only a few times. The V gene is TRBV7-8, the J gene TRBJ2-7; 8 bases map to TRBD1. CDR3 size: 16 residues. Trimming removed 0 bases from V and 4 bases from J; junction bases left unmatched: 8. Germline CDR1 is SGHVS and CDR2 is FQNEAQ. CDR3 sequence reads: CASSLASGQGLYEQYF. The CDR3 DNA reads TGTGCCAGCAGCTTAGCCTCCGGACAGGGATTGTACGAGCAGTACTTC.

This clone was recorded many times. The chain has TRBV28 and TRBJ1-2; D uncertain. This CDR3 is 13 amino acids long. Germline CDR1 and CDR2: MDHEN and SYDVKM. Trimming removed 5 bases from V and 7 bases from J, with 14 bases in between. CDR3 nucleotide sequence: TGTGCCAGCAGTATACACATGGCGGCTGGCTACACCTTC. This translates into CASSIHMAAGYTF.

This chain connects TRBV19 to TRBJ1-4; the D is unclear. V shed 5 bases and J shed 11 bases, with 9 bases lying between them. The length of the CDR3 is 11 residues. Germline CDR1 LNHDA, CDR2 SQIVND (reference sequence). In DNA, the CDR3 is TGTGCCAGTAGTCCGGGATTGAAACTGTTTTTT. Protein: CASSPGLKLFF.

This clone was observed a single time. This rearrangement joins TRBV9 to TRBJ1-3, with D hard to call. The CDR3 loop spans 14 amino acids. Trimming removed 4 bases at V and 7 bases at J, with 15 bases between. The germline V gene encodes CDR1 SGDLS and CDR2 YYNGEE. This CDR3 is CASSMRRTGNTIYF. The CDR3 DNA is TGTGCCAGCAGCATGAGACGGACGGGGAACACCATATATTTT.